The 15 T cell receptor beta chains in this list originate from one sample, sequenced in a study of blood T cell repertoires in COVID-19. The table came from immunoSEQ multiplex PCR; TCRdb's copy has only in-frame clones and leaves some out. The profile shows about 160,000 clones, roughly 89% of them singletons. The specimen was peripheral blood. All receptors derive from a woman in her 70s with COVID-19, enrolled during active disease.

The rearrangement joins TRBV21-1 to TRBJ1-1; TRBD1, the table's D call, was not compared with the DNA. TRBV21-1 is a recognized pseudogene. The CDR3 has 14 residues. CDR3 in amino acids: CANISRQAFPEAFF. In nucleotides, the CDR3 is TGTGCCAACATCTCCCGACAGGCGTTCCCTGAAGCTTTCTTT.

This clone was counted a few times. The chain uses TRBV7-9 and TRBJ1-6; D ambiguous. The germline V gene encodes CDR1 SEHNR and CDR2 FQNEAQ (reference sequence). The V end was cut by 1 base, the J end by 7 bases, with 8 bases between. The CDR3 runs to 14 residues. The CDR3 protein is CASSLVGENSPLHF. The CDR3 bases are TGTGCCAGCAGCTTAGTTGGGGAGAATTCACCCCTCCACTTT.

This rearrangement joins TRBV24-1 to TRBJ1-1, with a tentative D call TRBD1 (5 bases). Trimming took 5 bases from V and 10 from J, leaving 19 bases between them. The CDR3 spans 14 residues. Germline values: CDR1 KGHDR, CDR2 SFDVKD. The CDR3, as DNA: TGTGCCACCAGTGTATCAGAAGGGGCAACGGGAGCTTTCTTT. The encoded protein is CATSVSEGATGAFF.

Here the CDR3 reads CASSPGTPSGNTIYF. The CDR3 DNA sequence: TGTGCCAGCAGCCCAGGGACACCCTCTGGAAACACCATATATTTT. The V call is TRBV3-1 (or the pseudogene TRBV3-2), the J call TRBJ1-3; possible D gene TRBD1, 6 bases. The V end was cut by 4 bases, the J end by 0 bases, with 10 bases between. Germline CDR1 and CDR2: LGHDT and YNNKEL (reference sequence). CDR3 length: 15 amino acids.

This chain joins TRBV27 and TRBJ2-2; D is unresolved. CDR1 and CDR2 (germline): MNHEY, SMNVEV (reference sequence). This CDR3 comprises 14 residues. Trimming cost V 4 bases and J 3 bases, with 9 bases left between them. As DNA, the CDR3 is TGTGCCAGCAGTTCGAACTACTACACCGGGGAGCTGTTTTTT. Amino acids: CASSSNYYTGELFF.

This rearrangement joins TRBV19 to TRBJ2-3; 15 positions agree with TRBD2. CDR3 length: 17 amino acids. V dropped 5 bases and J dropped 2; count of bases not matched to a gene: 5. Germline-derived CDR1 and CDR2 are LNHDA and SQIVND (reference sequence). CDR3 nucleotides: TGTGCCAGTAGTGGGACTAGCGGGGGGAGATCCACAGATACGCAGTATTTT. It is translated as CASSGTSGGRSTDTQYF.

The DNA for the CDR3 is TGTGCCAGCAGCCAAGATCCAGGACAAACCTACGAGCAGTACTTC. Translation: CASSQDPGQTYEQYF. This chain connects TRBV3-1 (or the pseudogene TRBV3-2) to TRBJ2-7, with D perhaps TRBD1 (5 bases). Germline V lookup: CDR1 LGHDT, CDR2 YNNKEL (reference sequence). The CDR3 covers 15 residues. V shed 0 bases and J shed 2 bases, with 11 bases lying between them.

The genes are TRBV23-1 and TRBJ2-7; D may be TRBD2 (5 bases). TRBV23-1 is known as an ORF, though its function is uncertain. This CDR3 comprises 16 residues. The germline V and J ends were trimmed by 0 bases and 0 bases, with 12 bases remaining between them. The CDR3 loop reads CASSQSPEDGSYEQYF. In nucleotides, the CDR3 is TGCGCCAGCAGTCAATCCCCGGAGGACGGCTCCTACGAGCAGTACTTC.

The chain joins TRBV28 to TRBJ2-2, with 8 bases lining up with TRBD2. The trim removed 5 bases at V and 3 bases at J, leaving 5 bases unmatched. The CDR3 has 15 residues. The germline CDR1 and CDR2 sequences are MDHEN and SYDVKM. The CDR3 DNA reads as TGTGCCAGCAGTGACGGGGGGGCCGACACCGGGGAGCTGTTTTTT. Protein product: CASSDGGADTGELFF.

The sample holds one count of this clone. The J gene is TRBJ2-5, the V gene TRBV6-2 or TRBV6-3; D is ambiguous. Deletions cut 2 bases from V and 5 bases from J, with 3 bases between. Germline-derived CDR1 and CDR2 are MNHEY and SVGEGT. The CDR3 loop spans 11 amino acids. The CDR3 DNA follows: TGTGCCAGCAGTTACGGCGAGACCCAGTACTTC. Protein sequence: CASSYGETQYF.

The chain carries TRBV5-1 and TRBJ2-5; 9 bases agree with TRBD2. With V trimmed by 0 bases and J by 2 bases, 2 bases remained unmatched. This CDR3 has 15 amino acids. Germline assignment: CDR1 SGHRS and CDR2 YFSETQ. The CDR3 is CASSLASGVQETQYF. CDR3 nucleotides: TGCGCCAGCAGCTTGGCTAGCGGGGTACAAGAGACCCAGTACTTC.

V gene TRBV28 combines with J gene TRBJ2-5, with TRBD1 identical over 7 bases. Germline V gene sequence: CDR1 MDHEN, CDR2 SYDVKM. Unmatched junction bases numbered 4, after V lost 2 bases and J lost 7 bases. CDR3 size: 13 residues. DNA for the CDR3: TGTGCCAGCAGTTTACAGGGGGTCGGGACCCAGTACTTC. Its translation: CASSLQGVGTQYF.

This clone was observed a single time. The chain links TRBV9 to TRBJ2-3; D may be TRBD1 (7 bases). V was clipped by 0 bases and J by 5 bases, with 13 bases between them. The V gene's germline CDR1 is SGDLS and CDR2 YYNGEE. The CDR3 covers 15 residues. The CDR3 bases are TGTGCCAGCAGCGTAGTAGGAGGGGGCGGAGATACGCAGTATTTT. It codes for CASSVVGGGGDTQYF.

This clone was detected only once. V is TRBV6-5 and J is TRBJ1-1, with TRBD1 matching over 10 bases. The V gene end was trimmed by 8 bases and the J gene end by 1 base; junction bases not matched to a gene: 4. CDR1 is MNHEY, CDR2 SVGAGI, per germline. The CDR3 has 14 amino acids. The CDR3 loop is CASARQGANTEAFF. DNA for the CDR3: TGTGCCAGCGCTCGACAGGGGGCGAACACTGAAGCTTTCTTT.

The chain links TRBV5-1 to TRBJ2-5; TRBD2 agrees at 8 bases. Per germline, CDR1 SGHRS and CDR2 YFSETQ. This CDR3 has 14 amino acids. The ends lost 4 bases at V and 6 bases at J; junction bases unmatched: 8. The CDR3 nucleotides read TGCGCCAGCAGCCCCCGGGGGGGCCCCCAGACCCAGTACTTC. It specifies CASSPRGGPQTQYF.